This T cell receptor beta chain is drawn from a study of lymphopenia after photon versus proton radiotherapy. Broader study findings: After lymphocyte nadir, photon-treated repertoires showed oligoclonal expansion, especially CD8+ Temra.

With regard to this clone: The antigen is not known.

This table comes from immunoSEQ multiplex PCR, and its TCRdb copy is limited to in-frame clones, with some not included. The sample lists approximately 31,000 clones, approximately 80% occurring once. V shed 5 bases and J 5 bases; nucleotides not matched to a gene: 17. CDR1 SGHTA and CDR2 FQGNSA come from the germline V gene. The CDR3 runs 17 residues. The material was peripheral blood, obtained from a patient treated with proton-based radiotherapy. The receptor's source is a woman in her sixties or seventies with pancreatic cancer. The V and J genes are TRBV7-2 and TRBJ2-7; 8 bases align to TRBD1. Written as DNA, the CDR3 is TGTGCCAGCAGCCTGTTGGGGCTCCAGGGGGCGCTCCACGAGCAGTACTTC. Its protein is CASSLLGLQGALHEQYF.